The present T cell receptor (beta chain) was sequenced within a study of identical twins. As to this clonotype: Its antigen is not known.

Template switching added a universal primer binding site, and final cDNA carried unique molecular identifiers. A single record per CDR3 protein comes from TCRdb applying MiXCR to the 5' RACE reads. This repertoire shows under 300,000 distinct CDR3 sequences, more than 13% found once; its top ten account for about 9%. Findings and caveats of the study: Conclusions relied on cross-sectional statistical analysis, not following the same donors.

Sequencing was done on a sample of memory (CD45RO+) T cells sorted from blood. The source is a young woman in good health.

CDR3 in DNA: TGTGCCAGCAGCCGCCCAGGGGGGTCCTACGAGCAGTACTTC. It encodes CASSRPGGSYEQYF. J is TRBJ2-7 and V is TRBV27; a weak D match, TRBD1 (7 bases). Trimming removed 6 bases from V and 1 base from J, with 13 bases in between. The germline gives CDR1 MNHEY, CDR2 SMNVEV (reference sequence). The CDR3 totals 14 residues.